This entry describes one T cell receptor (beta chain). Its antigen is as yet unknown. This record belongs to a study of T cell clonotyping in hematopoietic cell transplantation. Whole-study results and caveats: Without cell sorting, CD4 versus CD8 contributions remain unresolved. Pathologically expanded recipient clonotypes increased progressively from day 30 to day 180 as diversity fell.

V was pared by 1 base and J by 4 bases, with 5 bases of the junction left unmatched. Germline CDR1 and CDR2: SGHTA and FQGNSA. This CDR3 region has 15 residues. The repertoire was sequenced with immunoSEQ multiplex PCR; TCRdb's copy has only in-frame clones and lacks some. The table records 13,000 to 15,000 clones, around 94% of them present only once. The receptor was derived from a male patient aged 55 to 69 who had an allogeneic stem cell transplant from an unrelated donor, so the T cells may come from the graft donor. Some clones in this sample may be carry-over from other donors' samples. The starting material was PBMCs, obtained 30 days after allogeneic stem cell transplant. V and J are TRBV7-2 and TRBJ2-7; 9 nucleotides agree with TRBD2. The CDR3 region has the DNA TGTGCCAGCAGCTTAGTAATAGCGGGGGTGTACGAGCAGTACTTC. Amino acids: CASSLVIAGVYEQYF.